This T cell receptor (beta chain) was identified in a study of radiation and T cells in renal cell carcinoma. Study results and limitations: Dominant CDR3 motifs were more common in irradiated tumors than controls. Compared with controls, irradiated tumors showed greater TCR clonality.

Treatment of the sample: treatment-naive control, cytoreductive nephrectomy. The patient's renal cell carcinoma had clear cell pathology. Assay: immunoSEQ multiplex PCR; the TCRdb copy retains only in-frame clones and omits some. The data show about 5,600 clones, under 70% seen once. A word on this clone: Its specificity is unknown.

Germline CDR1 is SGHAT and CDR2 is FQNNGV. The CDR3 extends over 13 amino acids. Trimming removed 3 bases at V and 2 bases at J, with 8 bases between. This clonotype was obtained from a human donor with renal cell carcinoma. The material was tumor tissue, obtained from a patient whose treatment was nephrectomy without radiotherapy. The chain uses TRBV11-2 and TRBJ2-7; the D is unclear. CDR3 sequence (DNA): TGTGCCAGCAGCTTCGGTCCAACCTACGAGCAGTACTTC. The encoded protein is CASSFGPTYEQYF.